This TCR beta chain was documented in a study of beta chain features in type 1 diabetes. Findings and caveats of the study: Type 1 diabetes patients showed fewer insertions and more deletions at VDJ junctions.

The investigators reverse transcribed all of the isolated RNA, so they sequenced expressed TCRB transcripts. Here immunoSEQ multiplex PCR was the method, and the copy in TCRdb shows in-frame clones only, minus some. The table has some 410,000 clones, 10% to 12% seen once. This clone was counted a few times. No antigen is known for it. This TCR derives from a woman younger than 35 in good health. The sequenced material came from naive CD4+ T cells from blood.

The CDR3 region has the DNA TGTGCCAGCAGCAAGCGGACAGGCCAAGAGACCCAGTACTTC. This gives the protein CASSKRTGQETQYF. The V gene is TRBV7-2, the J gene TRBJ2-5; 7 positions match TRBD1. V lost 5 bases to trimming and J lost 1 base; unmatched junction nucleotides: 4. The CDR3 sequence is 14 residues long. Germline V gives CDR1 SGHTA, CDR2 FQGNSA.